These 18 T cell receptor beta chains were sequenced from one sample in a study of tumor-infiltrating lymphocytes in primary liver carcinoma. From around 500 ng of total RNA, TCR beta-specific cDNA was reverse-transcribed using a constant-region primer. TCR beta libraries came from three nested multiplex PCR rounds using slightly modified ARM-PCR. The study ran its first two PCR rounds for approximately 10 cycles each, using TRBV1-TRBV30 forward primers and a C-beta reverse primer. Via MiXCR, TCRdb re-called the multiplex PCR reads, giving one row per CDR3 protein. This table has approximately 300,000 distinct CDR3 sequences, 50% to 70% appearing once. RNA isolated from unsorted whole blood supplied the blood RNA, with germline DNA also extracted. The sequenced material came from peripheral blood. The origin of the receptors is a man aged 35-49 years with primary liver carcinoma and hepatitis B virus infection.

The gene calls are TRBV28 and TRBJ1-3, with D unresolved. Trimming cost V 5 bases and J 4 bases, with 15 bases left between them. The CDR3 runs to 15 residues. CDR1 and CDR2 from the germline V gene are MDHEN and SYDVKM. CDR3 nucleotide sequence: TGTGCCAGCAGTCCCCCGGCGGGAACCGGAAACACCATATATTTT. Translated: CASSPPAGTGNTIYF.

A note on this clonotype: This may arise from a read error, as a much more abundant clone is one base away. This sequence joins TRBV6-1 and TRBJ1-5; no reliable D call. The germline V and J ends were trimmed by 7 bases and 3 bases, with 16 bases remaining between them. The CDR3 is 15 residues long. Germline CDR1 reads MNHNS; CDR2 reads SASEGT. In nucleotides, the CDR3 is TGTGCCAGCACTGACCGCGAGGCTATCAATCAGCCCCAGCATTTT. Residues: CASTDREAINQPQHF.

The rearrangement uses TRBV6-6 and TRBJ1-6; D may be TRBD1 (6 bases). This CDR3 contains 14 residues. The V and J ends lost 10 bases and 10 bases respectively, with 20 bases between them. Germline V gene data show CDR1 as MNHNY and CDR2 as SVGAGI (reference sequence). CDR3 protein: CANSSDRTNSPLHF. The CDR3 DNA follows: TGTGCCAACAGCTCCGACAGGACTAACTCACCCCTCCACTTT.

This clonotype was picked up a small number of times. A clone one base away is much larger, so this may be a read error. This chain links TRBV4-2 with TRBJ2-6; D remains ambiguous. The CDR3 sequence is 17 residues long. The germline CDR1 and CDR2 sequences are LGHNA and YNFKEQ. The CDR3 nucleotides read TGTGCCAGCAGCCAAGACTTAAAGAGCTCTGAGGCCAACGTCCTGACTTTC. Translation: CASSQDLKSSEANVLTF.

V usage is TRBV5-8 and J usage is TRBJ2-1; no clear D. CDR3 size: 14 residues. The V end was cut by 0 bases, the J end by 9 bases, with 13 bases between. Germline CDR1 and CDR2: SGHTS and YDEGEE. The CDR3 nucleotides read TGTGCCAGCAGCTTGGGCGTTGGTTGCAGTGAGCAGTTCTTC. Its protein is CASSLGVGCSEQFF.

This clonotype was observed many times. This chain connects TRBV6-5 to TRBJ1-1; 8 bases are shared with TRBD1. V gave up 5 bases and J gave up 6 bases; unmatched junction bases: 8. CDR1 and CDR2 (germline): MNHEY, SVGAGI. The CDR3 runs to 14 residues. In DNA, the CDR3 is TGTGCCAGCAGTGGACAGGGTACGGCCGCTGAAGCTTTCTTT. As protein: CASSGQGTAAEAFF.

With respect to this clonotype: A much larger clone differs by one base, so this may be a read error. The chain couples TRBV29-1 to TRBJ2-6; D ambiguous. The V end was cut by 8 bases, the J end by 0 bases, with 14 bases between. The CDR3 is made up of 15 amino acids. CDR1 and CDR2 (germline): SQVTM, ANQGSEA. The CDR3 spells CSSIMTSSGANVLTF. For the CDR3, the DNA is TGCAGCTCCATAATGACGTCCTCTGGGGCCAACGTCCTGACTTTC.

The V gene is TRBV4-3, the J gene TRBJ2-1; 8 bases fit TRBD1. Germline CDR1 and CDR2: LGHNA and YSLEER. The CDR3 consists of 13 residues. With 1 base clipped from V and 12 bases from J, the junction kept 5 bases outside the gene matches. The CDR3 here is CASSQAGGGGQFF. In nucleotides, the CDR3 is TGCGCCAGCAGCCAAGCAGGGGGCGGTGGGCAGTTCTTC.

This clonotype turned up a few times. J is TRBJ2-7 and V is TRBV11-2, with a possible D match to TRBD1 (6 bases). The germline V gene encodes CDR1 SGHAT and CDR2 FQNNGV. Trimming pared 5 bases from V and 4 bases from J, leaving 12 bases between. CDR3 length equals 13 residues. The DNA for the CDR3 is TGTGCCAGCAGCCGGACAGAAGCTTACGAGCAGTACTTC. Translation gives CASSRTEAYEQYF.

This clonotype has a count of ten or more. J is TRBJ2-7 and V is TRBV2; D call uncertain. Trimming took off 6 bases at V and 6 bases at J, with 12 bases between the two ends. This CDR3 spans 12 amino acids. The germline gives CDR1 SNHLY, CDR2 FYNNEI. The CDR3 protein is CASRVKRREQYF. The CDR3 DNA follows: TGTGCCAGCAGAGTCAAGCGCCGCGAGCAGTACTTC.

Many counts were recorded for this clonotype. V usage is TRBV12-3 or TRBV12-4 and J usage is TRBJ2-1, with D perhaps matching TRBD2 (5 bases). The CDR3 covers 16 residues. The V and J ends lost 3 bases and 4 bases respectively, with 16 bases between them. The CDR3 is CASSFLEGLSYNEQFF. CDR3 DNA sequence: TGTGCCAGCAGTTTTTTGGAAGGACTTTCTTACAATGAGCAGTTCTTC.

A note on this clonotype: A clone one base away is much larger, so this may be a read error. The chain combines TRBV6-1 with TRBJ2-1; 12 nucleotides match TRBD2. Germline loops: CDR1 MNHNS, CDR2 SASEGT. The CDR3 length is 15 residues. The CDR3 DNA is TGTGCCAGCAGTCTAGCGGGAGGGACCTACGATGAGCAGTTCTTC. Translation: CASSLAGGTYDEQFF.

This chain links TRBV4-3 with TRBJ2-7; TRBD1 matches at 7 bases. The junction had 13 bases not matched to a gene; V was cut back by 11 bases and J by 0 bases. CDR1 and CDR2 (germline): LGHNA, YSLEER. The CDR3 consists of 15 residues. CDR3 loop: CADSFLWDSSYEQYF. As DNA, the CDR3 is TGCGCCGACAGCTTTCTCTGGGACAGCTCCTACGAGCAGTACTTC.

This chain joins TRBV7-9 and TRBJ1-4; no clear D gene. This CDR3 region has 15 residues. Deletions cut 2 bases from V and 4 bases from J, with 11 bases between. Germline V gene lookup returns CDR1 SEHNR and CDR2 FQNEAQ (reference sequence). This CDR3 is CASSLWRDRNEKLFF. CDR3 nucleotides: TGTGCCAGCAGCTTATGGAGGGATCGTAATGAAAAACTGTTTTTT.

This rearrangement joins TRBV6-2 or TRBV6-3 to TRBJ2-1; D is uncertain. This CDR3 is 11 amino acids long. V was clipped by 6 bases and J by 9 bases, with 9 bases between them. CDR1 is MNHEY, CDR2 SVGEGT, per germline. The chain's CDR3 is CASRGNSEQFF. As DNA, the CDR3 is TGTGCCAGCAGGGGTAACAGTGAGCAGTTCTTC.

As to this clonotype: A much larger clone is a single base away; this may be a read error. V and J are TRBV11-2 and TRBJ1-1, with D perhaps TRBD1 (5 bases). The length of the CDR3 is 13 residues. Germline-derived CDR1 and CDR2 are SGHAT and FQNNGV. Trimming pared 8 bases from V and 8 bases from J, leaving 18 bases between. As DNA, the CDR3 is TGTGCCAGCGGCTCGGGGGGTAGGCAGGAAGCTTTCTTT. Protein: CASGSGGRQEAFF.

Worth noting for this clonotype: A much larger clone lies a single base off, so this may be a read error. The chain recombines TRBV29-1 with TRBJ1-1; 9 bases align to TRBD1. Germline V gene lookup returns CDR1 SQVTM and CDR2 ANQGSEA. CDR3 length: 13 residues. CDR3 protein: CSTGQGMNAEAFF. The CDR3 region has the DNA TGCAGCACAGGACAGGGGATGAACGCTGAAGCTTTCTTT.

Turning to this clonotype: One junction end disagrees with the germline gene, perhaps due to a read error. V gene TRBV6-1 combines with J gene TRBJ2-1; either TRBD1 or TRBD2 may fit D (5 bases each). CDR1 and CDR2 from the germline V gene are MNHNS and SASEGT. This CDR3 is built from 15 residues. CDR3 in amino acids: CASNEEGPHYNEQFF. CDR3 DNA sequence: TGTGCCAGCAATGAAGAGGGGCCACACTACAATGAGCAGTTCTTC.